This note documents a single T cell receptor beta chain sequence. Its specificity is unknown. This specimen belongs to a study of T cells expressing NK-cell markers. For the study at large: The study drew TCR beta repertoires from sorted CD3+CD56+NKG2C+, CD3+CD56+NKG2C- and CD3+CD56-NKG2C+ T cells. Study-level findings and limits: Of the CD8+ T cell pool in several donors, roughly 1.0-7.5% was accounted for by dominant NKG2C+ clonotypes. For four donors, these clonotypes were likewise the leading ones in the CD3+CD56-NKG2C+ fraction. It remained uncertain whether the expanded NKG2C+ T cell clones were specific for HCMV antigens.

Germline V gene data show CDR1 as ENHRY and CDR2 as SYGVKD. This CDR3 has 15 amino acids. TCRdb reprocessed the 5' RACE reads, with one entry per CDR3 protein and no DNA. This sample's clone table lists fewer than 550,000 distinct CDR3 sequences. The TCR sequence derives from a woman aged 50 to 65 in good health. V is TRBV10-3 and J is TRBJ2-5; checking the TCRdb D call of TRBD1 is not possible without DNA. Specimen: blood T cells: a sorted CD56 or NKG2C T cell subset, CD4+ or CD8+ T cells, or bulk PBMC T cells (not recorded which). This chain's CDR3 is CAIRGTGSPQETQYF.